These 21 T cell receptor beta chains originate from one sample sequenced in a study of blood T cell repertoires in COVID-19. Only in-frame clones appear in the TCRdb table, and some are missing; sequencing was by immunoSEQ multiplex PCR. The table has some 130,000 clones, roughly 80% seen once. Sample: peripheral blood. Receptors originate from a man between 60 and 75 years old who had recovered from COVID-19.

CDR3 protein: CASSQDRVAKNIQYF. The CDR3 DNA reads TGTGCCAGCAGCCAAGACAGGGTGGCCAAAAACATTCAGTACTTC. The V call is TRBV4-2, the J call TRBJ2-4; TRBD1 is a possible D gene (5 bases). Germline lookup yields CDR1 LGHNA and CDR2 YNFKEQ. Between the trimmed V and J ends, which lost 0 bases and 1 base, there was a span of 7 bases. There are 15 residues in the CDR3.

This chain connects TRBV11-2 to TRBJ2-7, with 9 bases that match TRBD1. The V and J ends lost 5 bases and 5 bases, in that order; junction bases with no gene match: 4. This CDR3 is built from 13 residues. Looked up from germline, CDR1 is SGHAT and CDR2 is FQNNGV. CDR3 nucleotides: TGTGCCAGCAGCAGAGACAGGGGGGACGAGCAGTACTTC. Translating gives CASSRDRGDEQYF. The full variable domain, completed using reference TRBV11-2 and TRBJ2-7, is EAGVAQSPRYKIIEKRQSVAFWCNPISGHATLYWYQQILGQGPKLLIQFQNNGVVDDSQLPKDRFSAERLKGVDSTLKIQPAKLEDSAVYLCASSRDRGDEQYFGPGTRLTVT.

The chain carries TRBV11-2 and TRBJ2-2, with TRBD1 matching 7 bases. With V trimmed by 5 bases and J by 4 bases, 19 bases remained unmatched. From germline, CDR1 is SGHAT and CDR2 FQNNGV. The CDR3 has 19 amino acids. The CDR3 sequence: CASSPFVVGLNRGTGELFF. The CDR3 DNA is TGTGCCAGCAGCCCATTTGTGGTCGGATTGAACAGGGGCACCGGGGAGCTGTTTTTT.

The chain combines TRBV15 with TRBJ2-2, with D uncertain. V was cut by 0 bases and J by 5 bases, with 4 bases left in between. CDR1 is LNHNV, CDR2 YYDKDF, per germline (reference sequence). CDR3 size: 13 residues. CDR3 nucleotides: TGTGCCACCAGCAGAGATTTAACCGGGGAGCTGTTTTTT. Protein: CATSRDLTGELFF.

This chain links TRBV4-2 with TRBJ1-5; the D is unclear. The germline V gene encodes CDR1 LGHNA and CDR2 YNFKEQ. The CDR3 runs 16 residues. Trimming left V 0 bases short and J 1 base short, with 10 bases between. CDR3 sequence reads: CASSQEVGESNQPQHF. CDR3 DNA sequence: TGTGCCAGCAGCCAAGAGGTGGGCGAAAGCAATCAGCCCCAGCATTTT.

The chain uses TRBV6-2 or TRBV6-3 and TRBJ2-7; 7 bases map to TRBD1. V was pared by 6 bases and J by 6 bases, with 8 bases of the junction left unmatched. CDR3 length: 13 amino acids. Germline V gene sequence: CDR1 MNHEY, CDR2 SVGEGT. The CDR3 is CASSPRQGGEQYF. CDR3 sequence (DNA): TGTGCCAGCAGCCCACGACAGGGCGGCGAGCAGTACTTC.

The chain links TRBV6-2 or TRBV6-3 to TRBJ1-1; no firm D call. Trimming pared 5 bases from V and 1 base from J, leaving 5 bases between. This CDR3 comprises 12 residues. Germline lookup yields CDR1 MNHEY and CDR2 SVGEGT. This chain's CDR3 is CASSGRNTEAFF. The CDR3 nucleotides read TGTGCCAGCAGTGGTAGGAACACTGAAGCTTTCTTT.

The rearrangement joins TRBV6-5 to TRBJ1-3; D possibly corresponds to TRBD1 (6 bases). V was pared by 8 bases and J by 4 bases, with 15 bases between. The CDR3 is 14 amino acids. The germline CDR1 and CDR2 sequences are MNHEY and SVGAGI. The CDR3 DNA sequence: TGTGCCAGCGGGGAGGGGGGTTCAGGAAACACCATATATTTT. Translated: CASGEGGSGNTIYF.

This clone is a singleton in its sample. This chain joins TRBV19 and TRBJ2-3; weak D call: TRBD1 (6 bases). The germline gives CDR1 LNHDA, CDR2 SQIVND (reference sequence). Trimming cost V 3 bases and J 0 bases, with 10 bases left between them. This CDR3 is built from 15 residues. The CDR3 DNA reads TGTGCCAGTAGTATCACAGGGCCTAGCACAGATACGCAGTATTTT. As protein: CASSITGPSTDTQYF.

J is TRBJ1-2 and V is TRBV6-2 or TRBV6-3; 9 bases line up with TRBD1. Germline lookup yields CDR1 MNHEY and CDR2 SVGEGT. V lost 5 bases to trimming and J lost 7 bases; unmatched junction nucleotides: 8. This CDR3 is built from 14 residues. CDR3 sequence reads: CASSPNTDRGGYTF. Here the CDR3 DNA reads TGTGCCAGCAGTCCAAATACGGACAGGGGTGGCTACACCTTC.

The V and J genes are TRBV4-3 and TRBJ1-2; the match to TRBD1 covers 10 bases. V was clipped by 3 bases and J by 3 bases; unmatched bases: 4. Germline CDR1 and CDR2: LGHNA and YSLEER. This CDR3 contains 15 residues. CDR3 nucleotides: TGCGCCAGCAGCCAGGGGACAGGGGTCTACTATGGCTACACCTTC. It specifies CASSQGTGVYYGYTF.

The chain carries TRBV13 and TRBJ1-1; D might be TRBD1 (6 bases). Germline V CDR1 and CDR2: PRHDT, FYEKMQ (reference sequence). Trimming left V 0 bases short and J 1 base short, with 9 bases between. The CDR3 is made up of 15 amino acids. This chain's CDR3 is CASSLGGRGNTEAFF. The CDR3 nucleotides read TGTGCCAGCAGCTTAGGAGGCAGGGGGAACACTGAAGCTTTCTTT.

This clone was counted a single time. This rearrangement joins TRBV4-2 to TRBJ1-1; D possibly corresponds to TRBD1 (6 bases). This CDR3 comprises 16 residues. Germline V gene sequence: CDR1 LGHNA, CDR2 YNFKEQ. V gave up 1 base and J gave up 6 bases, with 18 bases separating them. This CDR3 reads CASSQVGGGTEAEAFF. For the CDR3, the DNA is TGTGCCAGCAGCCAAGTAGGGGGGGGGACGGAGGCTGAAGCTTTCTTT.

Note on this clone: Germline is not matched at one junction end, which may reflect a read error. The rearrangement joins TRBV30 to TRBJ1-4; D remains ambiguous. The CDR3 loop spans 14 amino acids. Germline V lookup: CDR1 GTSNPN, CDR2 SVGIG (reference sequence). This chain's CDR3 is CAWGVTVFGEKLFF. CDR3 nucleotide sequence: TGTGCCTGGGGTGTTACAGTCTTTGGGGAAAAACTGTTTTTT.

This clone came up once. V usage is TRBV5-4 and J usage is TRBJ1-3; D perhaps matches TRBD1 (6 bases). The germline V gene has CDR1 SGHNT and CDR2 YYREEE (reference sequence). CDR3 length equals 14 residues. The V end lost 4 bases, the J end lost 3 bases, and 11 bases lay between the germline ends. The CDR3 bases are TGTGCCAGCAGCCCCGGGACAATTGGAAACACCATATATTTT. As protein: CASSPGTIGNTIYF.

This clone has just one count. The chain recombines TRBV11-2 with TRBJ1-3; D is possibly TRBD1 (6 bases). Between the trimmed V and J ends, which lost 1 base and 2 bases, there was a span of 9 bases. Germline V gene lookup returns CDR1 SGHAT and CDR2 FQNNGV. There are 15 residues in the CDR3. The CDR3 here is CASSLAAGAGNTIYF. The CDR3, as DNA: TGTGCCAGCAGCTTAGCGGCAGGGGCTGGAAACACCATATATTTT.

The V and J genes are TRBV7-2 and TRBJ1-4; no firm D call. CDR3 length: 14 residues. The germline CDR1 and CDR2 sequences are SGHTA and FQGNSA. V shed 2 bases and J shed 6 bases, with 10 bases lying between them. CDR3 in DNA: TGTGCCAGCAGCTTATTCCGGGGTGATGAAAAACTGTTTTTT. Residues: CASSLFRGDEKLFF.

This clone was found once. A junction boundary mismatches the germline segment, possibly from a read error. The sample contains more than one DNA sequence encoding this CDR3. The CDR3 DNA is TGTGCCACTAGCAGAGATAACGGTGAGCAGTACTTC. The encoded protein is CATSRDNGEQYF. This chain joins TRBV15 and TRBJ2-7, with D unresolved. Germline values: CDR1 LNHNV, CDR2 YYDKDF (reference sequence). The length of the CDR3 is 12 residues.

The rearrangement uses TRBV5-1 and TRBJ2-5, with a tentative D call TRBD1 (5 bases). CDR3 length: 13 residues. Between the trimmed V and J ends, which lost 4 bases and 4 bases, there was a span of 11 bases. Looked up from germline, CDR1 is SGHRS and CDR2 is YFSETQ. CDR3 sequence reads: CASSLQGAETQYF. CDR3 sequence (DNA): TGCGCCAGCAGCCTTCAAGGGGCAGAGACCCAGTACTTC.

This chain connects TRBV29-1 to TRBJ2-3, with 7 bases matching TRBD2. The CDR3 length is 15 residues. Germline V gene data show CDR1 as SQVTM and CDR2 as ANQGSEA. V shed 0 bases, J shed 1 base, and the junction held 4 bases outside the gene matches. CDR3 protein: CSVEDGREGTDTQYF. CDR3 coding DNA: TGCAGCGTTGAAGATGGGAGGGAGGGCACAGATACGCAGTATTTT.

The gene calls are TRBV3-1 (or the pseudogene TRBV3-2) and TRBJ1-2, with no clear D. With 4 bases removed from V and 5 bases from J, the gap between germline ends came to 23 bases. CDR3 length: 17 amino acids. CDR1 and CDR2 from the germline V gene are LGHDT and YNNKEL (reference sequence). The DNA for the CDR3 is TGTGCCAGCAGCCCTCGCGCTTGGCCTGATTTGAGGTATGGCTACACCTTC. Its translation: CASSPRAWPDLRYGYTF.